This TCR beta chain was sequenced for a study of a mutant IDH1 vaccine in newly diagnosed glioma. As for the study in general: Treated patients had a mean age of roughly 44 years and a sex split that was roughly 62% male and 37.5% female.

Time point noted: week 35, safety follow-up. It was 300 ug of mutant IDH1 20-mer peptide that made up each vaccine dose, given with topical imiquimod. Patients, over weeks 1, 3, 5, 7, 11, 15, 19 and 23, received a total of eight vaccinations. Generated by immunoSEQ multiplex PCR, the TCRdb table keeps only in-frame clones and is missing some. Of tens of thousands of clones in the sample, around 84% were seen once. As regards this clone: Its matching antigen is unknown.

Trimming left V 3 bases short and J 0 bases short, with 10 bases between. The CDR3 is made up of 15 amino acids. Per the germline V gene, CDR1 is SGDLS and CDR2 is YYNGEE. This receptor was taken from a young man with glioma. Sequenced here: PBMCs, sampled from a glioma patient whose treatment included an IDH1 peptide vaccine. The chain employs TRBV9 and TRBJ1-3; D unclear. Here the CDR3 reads CASSADGGSGNTIYF. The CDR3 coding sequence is TGTGCCAGCAGCGCCGACGGAGGCTCTGGAAACACCATATATTTT.